A selection of T cell receptor beta chains follows, all from one sample in a study of cytomegalovirus exposure and HLA in healthy donors. Sequenced by immunoSEQ multiplex PCR; TCRdb stores in-frame clones only, minus some. The sample includes 130,000 to 150,000 clones, roughly 78% of them seen just once. The sequenced sample was PBMCs. These receptors were obtained from a man under 40 in good health and CMV-seronegative. Both conserved end residues are part of each CDR3. The D gene is left open where the match is weak. Only some rows state a clone size, as once, few, many or a class for expanded clones.

d_gene: .
v_gene: TRBV11-2
abundance: .
len: 14
j_gene: TRBJ1-1
CDR3nt: TGTGCCAGCAGCGTTCAGTTTCTGAACACTGAAGCTTTCTTT
CDR3aa: CASSVQFLNTEAFF

d_gene: TRBD1
v_gene: TRBV2
abundance: .
len: 13
j_gene: TRBJ2-7
CDR3nt: TGTGCCAGCACGGGACAGGAGACCTACGAGCAGTACTTC
CDR3aa: CASTGQETYEQYF

d_gene: .
v_gene: TRBV4-2
abundance: .
len: 17
j_gene: TRBJ2-2
CDR3nt: TGTGCCAGCAGCCAAGAAGGAGGACTTGCGAACACCGGGGAGCTGTTTTTT
CDR3aa: CASSQEGGLANTGELFF

d_gene: .
v_gene: TRBV28
abundance: .
len: 13
j_gene: TRBJ2-7
CDR3nt: TGTGCCAGCGCACAGGCGCGGCCGGACGAGCGGTACTTC
CDR3aa: CASAQARPDERYF

d_gene: .
v_gene: TRBV7-8
abundance: .
len: 13
j_gene: TRBJ1-4
CDR3nt: TGTGCCAGCAGCTTAGTCCCAGGGGAAAAACTGTTTTTT
CDR3aa: CASSLVPGEKLFF

d_gene: TRBD1
v_gene: TRBV28
abundance: once
len: 14
j_gene: TRBJ1-2
CDR3nt: TGTGCCAGCAGTTCGGGACAGGGAACCTATGGCTACACCTTC
CDR3aa: CASSSGQGTYGYTF

d_gene: .
v_gene: TRBV27
abundance: .
len: 13
j_gene: TRBJ1-5
CDR3nt: TGTGCCAGCAGCACAGGGAGGGGCCAGCCCCAGCATTTT
CDR3aa: CASSTGRGQPQHF

d_gene: .
v_gene: TRBV10-2
abundance: .
len: 12
j_gene: TRBJ1-1
CDR3nt: TGCGCCAGCAGGATGAGGAACACTGAAGCTTTCTTT
CDR3aa: CASRMRNTEAFF

d_gene: .
v_gene: TRBV18
abundance: .
len: 13
j_gene: TRBJ1-1
CDR3nt: TGTGCCAGCTCACTGGGCCCGAACACTGAAGCTTTCTTT
CDR3aa: CASSLGPNTEAFF

d_gene: TRBD1
v_gene: TRBV15
abundance: .
len: 16
j_gene: TRBJ2-7
CDR3nt: TGTGCCACCAGCAGAGCCCCAGGACAGGGGGCGTACGAGCAGTACTTC
CDR3aa: CATSRAPGQGAYEQYF

d_gene: TRBD1
v_gene: TRBV2
abundance: few
len: 15
j_gene: TRBJ2-3
CDR3nt: TGTGCCAGCAGTACCGACAGGGTAGAGAGGGATACGCAGTATTTT
CDR3aa: CASSTDRVERDTQYF

d_gene: TRBD1
v_gene: TRBV6-5
abundance: .
len: 11
j_gene: TRBJ1-2
CDR3nt: TGTGCCAGCAGTAGACAGGGCGTAATGGCCTTC
CDR3aa: CASSRQGVMAF

d_gene: TRBD2
v_gene: TRBV28
abundance: .
len: 15
j_gene: TRBJ2-5
CDR3nt: TGTGCCAGCAGGCAACTAGCGGGGGCAGGGGAGACCCAGTACTTC
CDR3aa: CASRQLAGAGETQYF

d_gene: .
v_gene: TRBV29-1
abundance: .
len: 15
j_gene: TRBJ2-1
CDR3nt: TGCAGCGTTGGACTTGGGCTAGCCTCCTACAATGAGCAGTTCTTC
CDR3aa: CSVGLGLASYNEQFF

d_gene: .
v_gene: TRBV10-3
abundance: .
len: 13
j_gene: TRBJ2-7
CDR3nt: TGTGCCATCAGTTGGGGGGTTGGCTACGAGCAGTACTTC
CDR3aa: CAISWGVGYEQYF

d_gene: .
v_gene: TRBV6-5
abundance: .
len: 16
j_gene: TRBJ2-1
CDR3nt: TGTGCCAGCAGTTACTCCGGGACAAACCATTACAATGAGCAGTTCTTC
CDR3aa: CASSYSGTNHYNEQFF

d_gene: .
v_gene: TRBV29-1
abundance: .
len: 13
j_gene: TRBJ2-1
CDR3nt: TGCAGCGTTCTTAATAACCGGGACAACCAGCAGTTCTTC
CDR3aa: CSVLNNRDNQQFF

d_gene: TRBD2
v_gene: TRBV19
abundance: .
len: 18
j_gene: TRBJ2-1
CDR3nt: TGTGCCAGTACCCCATTTGTGATAGCGGGGGGGTCCTACAATGAGCAGTTCTTC
CDR3aa: CASTPFVIAGGSYNEQFF

d_gene: TRBD2
v_gene: TRBV5-1
abundance: once
len: 16
j_gene: TRBJ2-1
CDR3nt: TGCGCCAGCAGCTTGGGGGGGACTAGCAGCTACAATGAGCAGTTCTTC
CDR3aa: CASSLGGTSSYNEQFF

d_gene: .
v_gene: TRBV4-1
abundance: .
len: 14
j_gene: TRBJ2-5
CDR3nt: TGCGCCAGCAGCAAGGGGGGGAGCCAAGAGACCCAGTACTTC
CDR3aa: CASSKGGSQETQYF

d_gene: .
v_gene: TRBV5-1
abundance: .
len: 14
j_gene: TRBJ1-5
CDR3nt: TGCGCCAGCAGCTTAGGACGGGACAATCAGCCCCAGCATTTT
CDR3aa: CASSLGRDNQPQHF

d_gene: .
v_gene: TRBV29-1
abundance: .
len: 13
j_gene: TRBJ1-2
CDR3nt: TGCAGCGTTGATCGTCGATTAAGCGATGGCTACACCTTC
CDR3aa: CSVDRRLSDGYTF